Listed below are T cell receptor beta chains from one sample, sequenced in a study of cytomegalovirus exposure and HLA in healthy donors. Generated by immunoSEQ multiplex PCR, the TCRdb table keeps only in-frame clones and is missing some. The table has approximately 300,000 clones, around 90% seen once; the top ten hold over 1%. The sequenced sample was PBMCs. Every receptor here comes from a woman in her thirties in good health and CMV-seropositive. The CDR3 runs from the conserved cysteine through the conserved F or W. The order of the fields is D gene, V gene, CDR3 protein. The D gene is left open where the match is weak.

TRBD1 | TRBV29-1 | CSVVRQGYYNEQFF
NA | TRBV10-2 | CASSESRSPLHF
NA | TRBV7-2 | CASSLGRNTEAFF
TRBD2 | TRBV7-6 | CASSLDTSANSYEQYF
TRBD1 | TRBV6-5 | CASRRTGAEAFF
NA | TRBV6-1 | CASNTGVVDYEQYF
TRBD2 | TRBV7-2 | CASSTAAGVGLYEQYF
NA | TRBV28 | CASSPPGQDRTEAFF
TRBD1 | TRBV27 | CASSRSRTGYNYGYTF
NA | TRBV30 | CAWSVKYGQEPQHF
NA | TRBV19 | CASSIVQQNTEAFF
NA | TRBV28 | CASSLNHYEQYF
NA | TRBV10-2 | CASSGGRVPAGGQETQYF
NA | TRBV5-4 | CASSLPGGGYNEQFF